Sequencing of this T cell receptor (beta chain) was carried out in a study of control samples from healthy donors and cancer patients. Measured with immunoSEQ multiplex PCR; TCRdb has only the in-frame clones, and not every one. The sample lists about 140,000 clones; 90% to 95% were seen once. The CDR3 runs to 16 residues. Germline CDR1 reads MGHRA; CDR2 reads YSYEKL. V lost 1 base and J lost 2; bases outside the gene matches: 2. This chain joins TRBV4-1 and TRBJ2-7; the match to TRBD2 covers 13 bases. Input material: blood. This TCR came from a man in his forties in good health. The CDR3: CASSQVLAGGAYEQYF. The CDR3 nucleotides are TGCGCCAGCAGCCAAGTACTAGCGGGAGGGGCCTACGAGCAGTACTTC.